This TCR beta chain was identified in a study of monozygotic twins with cystic fibrosis. Study results and caveats: Nucleotide-identical clonotype sharing was significantly higher within monozygotic CF twin pairs than between unrelated CF individuals.

V was trimmed by 0 bases and J by 6 bases, leaving 11 bases between them. Germline V CDR1 and CDR2: ENHRY, SYGVKD. The CDR3 contains 14 residues. TCRdb keeps only in-frame clones here, not all; method: immunoSEQ multiplex PCR. The sample records over 15,000 clones, about 96% being singletons. Points on this clone: Antigen: not known.

The chain carries TRBV10-3 and TRBJ1-2; D call uncertain. This sequence was found in a girl aged 2-10 years with cystic fibrosis. Source material: blood. The DNA of the CDR3 is TGTGCCATCAGTGAGTCACCGTCGGGGAATGGCTACACCTTC. Translation gives CAISESPSGNGYTF.